This TCR beta chain was captured in a study of regulatory T cells in long-lasting Graves disease. The V end was cut by 6 bases, the J end by 3 bases, with 11 bases between. The CDR3 length is 13 residues. Germline values: CDR1 MNHNS, CDR2 SASEGT. This clonotype was recorded many times. Both iRepertoire HTBI primers and Arm-PCR of CDR3 regions were used to build the TCR beta libraries. TCRdb processed the multiplex PCR reads anew with MiXCR; each CDR3 protein has one entry. The table includes roughly 420,000 distinct CDR3 sequences, around 15% detected once. Time point reported: newly diagnosed GD, antithyroid drugs for less than 3 months. From RNA extracted from PBMCs, the TCR library was made.

This TCR was recovered from a female donor with Graves disease. The chain is built from TRBV6-1 and TRBJ2-5; D is perhaps TRBD2 (6 bases). Sequences were derived from peripheral blood mononuclear cells (PBMCs), sampled at new diagnosis, from a patient treated with antithyroid drugs. The CDR3 DNA reads TGTGCCAGCAGCGGGACTTTTAAAGAGACCCAGTACTTC. Translation gives CASSGTFKETQYF.